A selection of T cell receptor beta chains follows, all from one sample in a study of human T cells and chemical hapten exposure. TCRdb used MiXCR to reprocess the RACE reads, holding one entry per CDR3 protein. The sample shows tens of thousands of distinct CDR3 sequences, 9.5% to 10% of them seen only once. Sequenced here: whole blood, sampled in connection with sensitization to the hapten diphenylcyclopropenone (DPC). The receptors were sampled from a woman younger than 45 with alopecia areata. Some clones in this sample may be carry-over from other donors' samples. Both conserved end residues are part of each CDR3. The D gene is left open where the match is weak. Clone size, where shown, is once, few, many, or a class for clones that have expanded.

j_gene: TRBJ2-5
v_gene: TRBV6-1
d_gene: NA
abundance: NA
CDR3aa: CASRQGTLSQETQYF
CDR3nt: TGTGCCAGCCGCCAGGGGACCCTGAGCCAAGAGACCCAGTACTTC

j_gene: TRBJ2-3
v_gene: TRBV5-1
d_gene: NA
abundance: few
CDR3aa: CASRMTATSTDTQYF
CDR3nt: TGCGCCAGCAGGATGACCGCGACTAGCACAGATACGCAGTATTTT

j_gene: TRBJ2-1
v_gene: TRBV10-3
d_gene: TRBD2
abundance: few
CDR3aa: CAISEGFSGGAYNEQFF
CDR3nt: TGTGCCATCAGTGAAGGATTTAGCGGGGGCGCCTACAATGAGCAGTTCTTC

j_gene: TRBJ2-3
v_gene: TRBV3-1
d_gene: TRBD2
abundance: many
CDR3aa: CASSQGLAGGTDTQYF
CDR3nt: TGTGCCAGCAGCCAAGGACTAGCGGGGGGCACAGATACGCAGTATTTT

j_gene: TRBJ2-3
v_gene: TRBV5-4
d_gene: NA
abundance: few
CDR3aa: CASSARGAAGDYTQYF
CDR3nt: TGTGCCAGCAGCGCCAGGGGGGCAGCGGGGGACTATACGCAGTATTTT

j_gene: TRBJ2-3
v_gene: TRBV28
d_gene: TRBD1
abundance: many
CDR3aa: CASSAAGGRADTQYF
CDR3nt: TGTGCCAGCAGTGCCGCAGGGGGCCGAGCAGATACGCAGTATTTT

j_gene: TRBJ1-2
v_gene: TRBV30
d_gene: NA
abundance: few
CDR3aa: CAWGSNYGYTF
CDR3nt: TGTGCCTGGGGCTCTAACTATGGCTACACCTTC

j_gene: TRBJ2-2
v_gene: TRBV6-6
d_gene: TRBD1
abundance: few
CDR3aa: CASNRGQACVGELFF
CDR3nt: TGTGCCAGCAACAGGGGACAGGCCTGCGTCGGGGAGCTGTTTTTT

j_gene: TRBJ2-3
v_gene: TRBV7-9
d_gene: TRBD1
abundance: NA
CDR3aa: CASSEMGQSPTQNADTQYF
CDR3nt: TGTGCCAGCAGCGAGATGGGACAGAGTCCTACACAGAATGCAGATACGCAGTATTTT

j_gene: TRBJ2-1
v_gene: TRBV29-1
d_gene: NA
abundance: NA
CDR3aa: CSVEDQMVKQFF
CDR3nt: TGCAGCGTTGAAGATCAAATGGTTAAGCAGTTCTTC

j_gene: TRBJ2-3
v_gene: TRBV11-2
d_gene: NA
abundance: few
CDR3aa: CASSLERGGRSDTQYF
CDR3nt: TGTGCCAGCAGCTTAGAGAGGGGGGGCCGCTCAGATACGCAGTATTTT

j_gene: TRBJ2-5
v_gene: TRBV7-9
d_gene: TRBD2
abundance: few
CDR3aa: CASSLVGDREGF
CDR3nt: TGTGCCAGCAGCTTAGTAGGGGACCGGGAGGGCTTC

j_gene: TRBJ2-1
v_gene: TRBV5-1
d_gene: TRBD2
abundance: few
CDR3aa: CASSGTSGGSFEQFF
CDR3nt: TGCGCCAGCAGCGGTACTAGCGGGGGGTCCTTTGAGCAGTTCTTC

j_gene: TRBJ1-5
v_gene: TRBV7-2
d_gene: NA
abundance: few
CDR3aa: CASSLDGPQHF
CDR3nt: TGTGCCAGCAGCCTGGACGGGCCCCAGCATTTT

j_gene: TRBJ2-5
v_gene: TRBV7-7
d_gene: NA
abundance: NA
CDR3aa: CASSTGFEGETQYF
CDR3nt: TGTGCTAGCAGCACCGGTTTCGAGGGGGAGACCCAGTACTTC

j_gene: TRBJ2-7
v_gene: TRBV13
d_gene: NA
abundance: NA
CDR3aa: CASSDSAGGYEQYF
CDR3nt: TGTGCCAGCAGCGACAGCGCCGGGGGCTACGAGCAGTACTTC

j_gene: TRBJ2-4
v_gene: TRBV3-1
d_gene: TRBD1
abundance: NA
CDR3aa: CASSLSGTGGNIQYF
CDR3nt: TGTGCCAGCAGCCTATCCGGGACAGGGGGTAACATTCAGTACTTC

j_gene: TRBJ2-1
v_gene: TRBV25-1
d_gene: TRBD1
abundance: many
CDR3aa: CASSEWGQGPTHNEQFF
CDR3nt: TGTGCCAGCAGTGAATGGGGACAGGGGCCCACCCACAATGAGCAGTTCTTC

j_gene: TRBJ1-3
v_gene: TRBV28
d_gene: TRBD1
abundance: NA
CDR3aa: CASSTPGQLTSGNTIYF
CDR3nt: TGTGCCAGCAGTACTCCGGGACAGCTAACCTCTGGAAACACCATATATTTT

j_gene: TRBJ2-3
v_gene: TRBV14
d_gene: TRBD2
abundance: many
CDR3aa: CASSPPRLAGVVDTQYF
CDR3nt: TGTGCCAGCAGCCCCCCCCGACTAGCGGGGGTGGTAGATACGCAGTATTTT

j_gene: TRBJ2-3
v_gene: TRBV20-1
d_gene: TRBD2
abundance: few
CDR3aa: CSARDTGGMTDTQYF
CDR3nt: TGCAGTGCTAGAGATACGGGGGGGATGACAGATACGCAGTATTTT

j_gene: TRBJ1-2
v_gene: TRBV6-5
d_gene: NA
abundance: NA
CDR3aa: CASRPTACYGDTF
CDR3nt: TGTGCCAGCAGACCCACCGCCTGCTATGGCGACACCTTC

j_gene: TRBJ1-2
v_gene: TRBV10-3
d_gene: NA
abundance: many
CDR3aa: CAISEPTPPGYTF
CDR3nt: TGTGCCATCAGTGAGCCGACCCCCCCTGGCTACACCTTC

j_gene: TRBJ1-5
v_gene: TRBV3-1
d_gene: NA
abundance: few
CDR3aa: CASSQGKRWQPQHF
CDR3nt: TGTGCCAGCAGCCAAGGGAAACGGTGGCAGCCCCAGCATTTT

j_gene: TRBJ2-7
v_gene: TRBV3-1
d_gene: NA
abundance: NA
CDR3aa: CASSPPGLHYEQYF
CDR3nt: TGTGCCAGCAGCCCGCCGGGACTCCACTACGAGCAGTACTTC

j_gene: TRBJ2-1
v_gene: TRBV24-1
d_gene: NA
abundance: few
CDR3aa: CATSTSRGRGGPYNEQFF
CDR3nt: TGTGCCACCAGCACCAGTAGGGGCAGGGGGGGTCCCTACAATGAGCAGTTCTTC

j_gene: TRBJ2-7
v_gene: TRBV11-1
d_gene: NA
abundance: NA
CDR3aa: CASSLEAQGRWYF
CDR3nt: TGTGCCAGCAGCTTAGAGGCACAGGGGAGGTGGTACTTC

j_gene: TRBJ2-3
v_gene: TRBV2
d_gene: NA
abundance: many
CDR3aa: CASSERPTDTQYF
CDR3nt: TGTGCCAGCAGTGAACGGCCCACAGATACGCAGTATTTT

j_gene: TRBJ2-7
v_gene: TRBV6-2/TRBV6-3
d_gene: TRBD2
abundance: few
CDR3aa: CASSYKSSGGVEQYF
CDR3nt: TGTGCCAGCAGTTACAAGTCTAGCGGGGGAGTGGAGCAGTACTTC

j_gene: TRBJ2-1
v_gene: TRBV7-3
d_gene: NA
abundance: NA
CDR3aa: CASSLPGPLGNEQFF
CDR3nt: TGTGCCAGCAGCTTACCGGGCCCCCTAGGCAATGAGCAGTTCTTC

j_gene: TRBJ1-6
v_gene: TRBV3-1
d_gene: NA
abundance: few
CDR3aa: CASSQVDSYNSPLHF
CDR3nt: TGTGCCAGCAGCCAAGTCGACAGCTATAATTCACCCCTCCACTTT

j_gene: TRBJ2-1
v_gene: TRBV7-2
d_gene: NA
abundance: NA
CDR3aa: CASSLAGQFYNEQFF
CDR3nt: TGTGCCAGCAGCTTGGCGGGACAGTTCTACAATGAGCAGTTCTTC

j_gene: TRBJ1-1
v_gene: TRBV18
d_gene: NA
abundance: many
CDR3aa: CASSPGLNTEAFF
CDR3nt: TGTGCCAGCTCACCAGGACTGAACACTGAAGCTTTCTTT

j_gene: TRBJ2-1
v_gene: TRBV27
d_gene: TRBD2
abundance: few
CDR3aa: CASSFLAGRLGSYNEQFF
CDR3nt: TGTGCCAGCAGTTTTCTAGCGGGGCGACTTGGGTCCTACAATGAGCAGTTCTTC

j_gene: TRBJ1-2
v_gene: TRBV11-2
d_gene: NA
abundance: few
CDR3aa: CASQPGYRYYGYTF
CDR3nt: TGTGCCAGCCAGCCGGGGTACCGGTATTATGGCTACACCTTC

j_gene: TRBJ2-4
v_gene: TRBV27
d_gene: TRBD1
abundance: few
CDR3aa: CASRGQSDIQYF
CDR3nt: TGTGCCAGCAGGGGACAGAGTGACATTCAGTACTTC

j_gene: TRBJ1-1
v_gene: TRBV20-1
d_gene: NA
abundance: many
CDR3aa: CSARDIGGAMNTEAFF
CDR3nt: TGCAGTGCTAGAGATATCGGCGGAGCCATGAACACTGAAGCTTTCTTT

j_gene: TRBJ2-7
v_gene: TRBV6-2/TRBV6-3
d_gene: TRBD2
abundance: few
CDR3aa: CASTERGGLYEQYF
CDR3nt: TGTGCCAGCACCGAACGGGGGGGACTCTACGAGCAGTACTTC

j_gene: TRBJ2-7
v_gene: TRBV10-2
d_gene: NA
abundance: NA
CDR3aa: CASGDTYYEQYF
CDR3nt: TGCGCCAGCGGGGACACCTATTACGAGCAGTACTTC

j_gene: TRBJ1-1
v_gene: TRBV5-1
d_gene: NA
abundance: NA
CDR3aa: CASSLDVNTEAFF
CDR3nt: TGCGCCAGCAGCTTGGACGTGAACACTGAAGCTTTCTTT

j_gene: TRBJ1-6
v_gene: TRBV18
d_gene: NA
abundance: few
CDR3aa: CASSPLGSSYNSPLHF
CDR3nt: TGTGCCAGCTCACCACTCGGGAGCTCCTATAATTCACCCCTCCACTTT